The entry below gives a single T cell receptor beta chain sequence along with its context. Germline trimming cut 0 bases from V and 7 bases from J; bases unmatched to any gene: 8. Germline V gene lookup returns CDR1 LGHNA and CDR2 YNFKEQ. The CDR3 has 16 amino acids. This specimen belongs to a study of blood T cell repertoires in COVID-19. Study context: Sources were T cells, B-cell-depleted T cells, or PBMCs; the material itself was cDNA or gDNA.

Clones were sequenced by immunoSEQ multiplex PCR, and TCRdb holds only the in-frame ones, with some missing. The sample yields under 150,000 clones, roughly 90% seen once. All enrollees were about 18 to 89 years old and from approximately 24 US areas. Sample: PBMCs or T cells enriched from blood (not recorded which). This TCR was sampled from a woman in her forties or fifties who had recovered from COVID-19. The rearrangement uses TRBV4-2 and TRBJ2-1; 8 bases map to TRBD2. Here the CDR3 DNA reads TGTGCCAGCAGCCAAGATGGGTGGGGACTAGGGAATGAGCAGTTCTTC. Its protein product is CASSQDGWGLGNEQFF.